The T cell receptor (beta chain) described here comes from a study of blood T cell repertoires in COVID-19. Background on the study: T cells, B-cell-depleted T cells, or PBMCs provided the cDNA or gDNA that served as material.

In Seattle, patients joined the study during active infection and were tracked longitudinally. Original processing methods: Researchers report that nucleated cell counts were estimated from reference gene primer amplification. Assay: immunoSEQ multiplex PCR; the TCRdb copy retains only in-frame clones and omits some. Clonal size and the V and J genes are those of that table, whereas D and trimming came from the DNA. In the table there are around 310,000 clones, around 91% of which are singletons. Trimming took 2 bases from V and 1 from J, leaving 11 bases between them. The CDR3 runs 16 residues. The V gene's germline CDR1 is MNHNS and CDR2 SASEGT.

The chain is built from TRBV6-1 and TRBJ2-2; weak D call: TRBD1 (5 bases). Sequenced material: peripheral blood. The receptor was derived from a middle-aged woman with COVID-19, enrolled during active disease. In DNA form, the CDR3 reads TGTGCCAGCAGTGAAACCGCAGGGATGAACACCGGGGAGCTGTTTTTT. It translates to CASSETAGMNTGELFF.